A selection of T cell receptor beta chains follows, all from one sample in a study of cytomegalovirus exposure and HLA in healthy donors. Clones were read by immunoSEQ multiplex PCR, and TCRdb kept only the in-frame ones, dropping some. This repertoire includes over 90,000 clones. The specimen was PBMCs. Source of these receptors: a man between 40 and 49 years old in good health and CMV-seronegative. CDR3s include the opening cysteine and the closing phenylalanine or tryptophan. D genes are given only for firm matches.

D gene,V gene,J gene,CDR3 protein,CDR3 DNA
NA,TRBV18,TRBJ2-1,CASSPPRAANSYNEQFF,TGTGCCAGCTCACCACCGAGGGCGGCTAACTCCTACAATGAGCAGTTCTTC
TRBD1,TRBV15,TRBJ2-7,CATSREAGQGIEQYF,TGTGCCACCAGCAGAGAGGCGGGACAGGGAATCGAGCAGTACTTC
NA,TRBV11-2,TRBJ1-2,CASPNPGPNYGYTF,TGTGCCAGCCCCAATCCAGGTCCTAACTATGGCTACACCTTC
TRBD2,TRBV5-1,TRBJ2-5,CASRSGLANLQETQYF,TGCGCCAGCAGATCGGGACTAGCCAATCTACAAGAGACCCAGTACTTC
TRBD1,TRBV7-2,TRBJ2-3,CASSLGQGPPTDTQYF,TGTGCCAGCAGCTTAGGACAGGGTCCCCCCACAGATACGCAGTATTTT
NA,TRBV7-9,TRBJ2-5,CASSLPEQETQYF,TGTGCCAGCAGCTTACCAGAACAAGAGACCCAGTACTTC
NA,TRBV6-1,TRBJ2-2,CASREGPGELFF,TGTGCCAGCAGGGAGGGCCCCGGGGAGCTGTTTTTT
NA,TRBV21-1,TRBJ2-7,CASSNIEEVTPINEQYF,TGTGCCAGCAGCAATATCGAGGAGGTAACCCCCATCAACGAGCAGTACTTC
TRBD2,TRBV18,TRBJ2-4,CASSPILAGNPGAKNIQYF,TGTGCCAGCTCCCCTATACTAGCGGGAAATCCGGGGGCCAAAAACATTCAGTACTTC
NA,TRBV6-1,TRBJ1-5,CASSVQGNQPQHF,TGTGCCAGCAGTGTTCAGGGCAATCAGCCCCAGCATTTT
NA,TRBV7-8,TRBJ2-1,CASSLKADSYNEQFF,TGTGCCAGCAGCTTAAAAGCTGACTCCTACAATGAGCAGTTCTTC
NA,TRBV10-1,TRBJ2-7,CASSESAGPYEQYF,TGCGCCAGCAGTGAGTCTGCAGGCCCCTACGAGCAGTACTTC
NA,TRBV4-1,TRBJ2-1,CASSQPPTGYNEQFF,TGCGCCAGCAGCCAACCTCCTACAGGTTACAATGAGCAGTTCTTC
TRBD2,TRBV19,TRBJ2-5,CASSSSLALGQETQYF,TGTGCCAGTAGTTCCTCACTAGCGTTGGGGCAAGAGACCCAGTACTTC
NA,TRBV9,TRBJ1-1,CASSVSKLVGGTEAFF,TGTGCCAGCAGCGTATCTAAGTTAGTTGGTGGCACTGAAGCTTTCTTT
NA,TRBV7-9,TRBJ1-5,CASSSDSVNQPQHF,TGTGCCAGCAGCTCTGACAGTGTTAATCAGCCCCAGCATTTT
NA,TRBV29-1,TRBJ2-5,CSVGAKQETQYF,TGCAGCGTGGGAGCGAAACAAGAGACCCAGTACTTC
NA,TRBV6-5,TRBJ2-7,CASTQPSGYEQYF,TGTGCCAGCACCCAGCCCTCGGGCTACGAGCAGTACTTC
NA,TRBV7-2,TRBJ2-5,CASSFVYEETQYF,TGTGCCAGCAGCTTTGTTTATGAAGAGACCCAGTACTTC
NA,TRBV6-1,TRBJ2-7,CASRIQDRAYEQYF,TGTGCCAGCAGGATCCAGGACAGAGCCTACGAGCAGTACTTC
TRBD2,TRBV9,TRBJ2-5,CASSVDPAGGLKGETQYF,TGTGCCAGCAGCGTAGATCCAGCGGGAGGCTTAAAAGGAGAGACCCAGTACTTC
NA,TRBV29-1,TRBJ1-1,CSVETTGTEAFF,TGCAGCGTTGAAACAACGGGGACTGAAGCTTTCTTT
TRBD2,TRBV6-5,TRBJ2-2,CASSASGDNTGELFF,TGTGCCAGCTCGGCTAGCGGGGACAACACCGGGGAGCTGTTTTTT
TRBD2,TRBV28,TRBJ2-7,CASSPGGGPATEQYF,TGTGCCAGCAGCCCCGGGGGAGGGCCCGCCACCGAGCAGTACTTC
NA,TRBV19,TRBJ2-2,CASTGRRTGELFF,TGTGCCAGTACAGGCCGGCGCACCGGGGAGCTGTTTTTT
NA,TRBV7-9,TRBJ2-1,CASSRTGYEQFF,TGTGCCAGCAGCAGGACGGGGTATGAGCAGTTCTTC
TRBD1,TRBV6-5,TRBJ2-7,CASSSDRGVGEQYF,TGTGCCAGCAGTTCCGACAGGGGAGTGGGCGAGCAGTACTTC
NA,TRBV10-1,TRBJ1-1,CASSTTGNTEAFF,TGCGCCAGCTCAACCACAGGGAACACTGAAGCTTTCTTT
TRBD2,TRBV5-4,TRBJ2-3,CASSLGLAGGRTDTQYF,TGTGCCAGCAGCTTGGGACTAGCGGGGGGTCGCACAGATACGCAGTATTTT
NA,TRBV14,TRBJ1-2,CASSQADSLYGYTF,TGTGCCAGCAGCCAAGCTGACAGCCTCTATGGCTACACCTTC
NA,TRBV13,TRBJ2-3,CASSLTGGGPTDTQYF,TGTGCCAGCAGCCTAACAGGGGGGGGGCCCACAGATACGCAGTATTTT
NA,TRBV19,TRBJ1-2,CASSMRSSTNYGYTF,TGTGCCAGTAGTATGCGTAGCTCCACAAACTATGGCTACACCTTC
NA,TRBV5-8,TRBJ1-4,CASSSTGYDEKLFF,TGTGCCAGCAGCTCTACAGGGTATGACGAAAAACTGTTTTTT
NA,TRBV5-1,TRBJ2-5,CASSFGTGGARETQYF,TGCGCCAGCAGCTTCGGTACAGGGGGGGCAAGAGAGACCCAGTACTTC
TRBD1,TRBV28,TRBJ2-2,CASGQGAVGELFF,TGTGCCAGCGGCCAGGGGGCGGTCGGGGAGCTGTTTTTT